One and the same sample provided the 16 T cell receptor beta chains below, sequenced in a study of post-analysis software for immune sequencing data. Study-wide findings and caveats: Four or five TRBV segments were more frequent in patients than controls; TRBV5-6, TRBV5-1 and TRBV20-1 belonged to this group.

Unique-molecular-identifier-tagged TCR beta cDNA libraries were used. Each CDR3 protein gets one entry after TCRdb re-called the PCR reads with MiXCR. The sample yields some 260,000 distinct CDR3 sequences, 36% seen once. The antigens for these receptors are not known. The specimen sequenced was blood. These receptors all stem from a girl under 18 with multiple sclerosis.

The rearrangement uses TRBV7-9 and TRBJ2-3; D call uncertain. CDR1 SEHNR and CDR2 FQNEAQ come from the germline V gene (reference sequence). Between the trimmed V and J ends, which lost 4 bases and 4 bases, there was a span of 6 bases. The CDR3 has 12 amino acids. DNA for the CDR3: TGTGCCAGCAGCTCCAAGTCAGATACGCAGTATTTT. Translated: CASSSKSDTQYF.

The sample holds many counts of this clonotype. The chain joins TRBV27 to TRBJ2-3, with TRBD2 matching 11 bases. V lost 7 bases and J lost 0; bases outside the gene matches: 15. Germline assignment: CDR1 MNHEY and CDR2 SMNVEV (reference sequence). This CDR3 contains 19 residues. CDR3 protein: CASNLYAGLAASSTDTQYF. The CDR3 nucleotides read TGTGCCAGCAACCTCTACGCGGGACTAGCGGCTTCTAGCACAGATACGCAGTATTTT.

V usage is TRBV7-9 and J usage is TRBJ2-2, with a possible D match to TRBD2 (5 bases). The CDR3 has 12 residues. V was cut by 7 bases and J by 6 bases, with 9 bases left in between. Germline lookup yields CDR1 SEHNR and CDR2 FQNEAQ (reference sequence). CDR3 nucleotide sequence: TGTGCCAGCACCGAGGGTTCCGGGGAGCTGTTTTTT. Translated, it gives CASTEGSGELFF.

This clonotype was seen ten or more times. The chain uses TRBV29-1 and TRBJ2-3, with 11 bases matching TRBD2. The CDR3 runs to 13 residues. V was pared by 8 bases and J by 6 bases, with 7 bases of the junction left unmatched. Germline-derived CDR1 and CDR2 are SQVTM and ANQGSEA. CDR3 DNA sequence: TGCAGCACCCTAGCGGGGGGTATTGATACGCAGTATTTT. Translation gives CSTLAGGIDTQYF.

This clonotype was seen repeatedly, ten times or more. This chain links TRBV29-1 with TRBJ2-3, with D possibly matching TRBD1 (6 bases). The CDR3 has 13 amino acids. Germline CDR1 and CDR2: SQVTM and ANQGSEA. V was pared by 5 bases and J by 1 base, with 10 bases between. CDR3 nucleotide sequence: TGCAGCGTTCCAGGGGCCCGCACAGATACGCAGTATTTT. It specifies CSVPGARTDTQYF.

Of note for this clonotype: A much larger clone differs by one base, so this may be a read error. V and J are TRBV12-3 or TRBV12-4 and TRBJ1-1; D not resolved. This CDR3 contains 11 residues. V lost 8 bases to trimming and J lost 6 bases, with 10 bases between them. Here the CDR3 DNA reads TGTGCCAGCGCGATTGGGGCTGAAGCTTTCTTT. Protein product: CASAIGAEAFF.

Note on this clonotype: A read error is possible here, since a much larger clone lies one base away. The conserved final phenylalanine or tryptophan is absent from the CDR3, which likely points to a read error. This chain links TRBV7-2 with TRBJ1-2; D remains unclear. The CDR3 contains 14 residues. Germline V gene lookup returns CDR1 SGHTA and CDR2 FQGNSA. V was trimmed by 0 bases and J by 8 bases, leaving 13 bases between them. CDR3 in amino acids: CASSLAGGGKGYTC. CDR3 in DNA: TGTGCCAGCAGCTTAGCAGGAGGAGGCAAGGGCTACACCTGC.

A remark on this clonotype: One junction end disagrees with the germline gene, perhaps due to a read error. This chain links TRBV5-1 with TRBJ2-2, with D perhaps TRBD2 (5 bases). CDR3 length: 15 amino acids. Germline loops: CDR1 SGHRS, CDR2 YFSETQ. The CDR3 loop is CASSFRYSNTGERFF. The CDR3 coding sequence is TGCGCCAGCAGCTTCCGCTACTCGAACACCGGGGAGCGGTTTTTT.

With regard to this clonotype: A much larger clone is a single base away; this may be a read error. The chain employs TRBV28 and TRBJ1-2; TRBD1 is a possible D gene (6 bases). The germline gives CDR1 MDHEN, CDR2 SYDVKM. The CDR3 length is 14 residues. With 6 bases removed from V and 8 bases from J, the gap between germline ends came to 19 bases. Here the CDR3 reads CASRQTGTCGGYTF. CDR3 DNA sequence: TGTGCCAGCAGGCAGACAGGAACTTGTGGCGGCTACACCTTC.

The V gene is TRBV5-5, the J gene TRBJ1-1; no clear D. Germline CDR1 reads SGHKS; CDR2 reads YYEKEE (reference sequence). Trimming left V 1 base short and J 1 base short, with 5 bases between. This CDR3 is built from 13 residues. The CDR3 spells CASSLIENTEAFF. The CDR3 DNA sequence: TGTGCCAGCAGCTTGATTGAGAACACTGAAGCTTTCTTT. Together with reference TRBV5-5 and TRBJ1-1, the CDR3 gives the full variable domain: DAGVTQSPTHLIKTRGQQVTLRCSPISGHKSVSWYQQVLGQGPQFIFQYYEKEERGRGNFPDRFSARQFPNYSSELNVNALLLGDSALYLCASSLIENTEAFFGQGTRLTVV.

Remarks on this clonotype: Since a much larger clone is just one base distant, this may be a read error. This chain connects TRBV3-1 to TRBJ2-5; TRBD2 aligns across 9 bases. Germline assignment: CDR1 LGHDT and CDR2 YNNKEL (reference sequence). This CDR3 contains 15 residues. V was clipped by 3 bases and J by 11 bases; unmatched bases: 13. CDR3 bases: TGTGCCAGCAGCCAGTGGCTAGCGGGATCGGGTGAGCAGTACTTC. Translation: CASSQWLAGSGEQYF.

The chain is built from TRBV29-1 and TRBJ1-4; D unresolved. The CDR3 runs to 13 residues. V was shortened by 4 bases and J by 0 bases, with 6 bases between the two germline ends. The germline CDR1 and CDR2 sequences are SQVTM and ANQGSEA. The CDR3 region is CSVVSATNEKLFF. For the CDR3, the DNA is TGCAGCGTTGTCTCTGCAACTAATGAAAAACTGTTTTTT. The complete variable domain, with remaining parts taken from reference TRBV29-1 and TRBJ1-4, reads SAVISQKPSRDICQRGTSLTIQCQVDSQVTMMFWYRQQPGQSLTLIATANQGSEATYESGFVIDKFPISRPNLTFSTLTVSNMSPEDSSIYLCSVVSATNEKLFFGSGTQLSVL.

The chain recombines TRBV5-6 with TRBJ2-5; D is uncertain. This CDR3 is built from 15 residues. Germline lookup yields CDR1 SGHDT and CDR2 YYEEEE. V was pared by 5 bases and J by 2 bases, with 16 bases between. DNA of the CDR3: TGTGCCAGCAGTTCGGAGCCCAGACGGCAAGAGACCCAGTACTTC. It is translated as CASSSEPRRQETQYF.

This clonotype has a count of ten or more. This chain connects TRBV6-6 to TRBJ2-1, with 10 nucleotides matching TRBD2. The junction had 0 bases not matched to a gene; V was cut back by 0 bases and J by 10 bases. The germline gives CDR1 MNHNY, CDR2 SVGAGI (reference sequence). This CDR3 is built from 13 residues. CDR3 protein: CASSYSTSGEQFF. In DNA, the CDR3 is TGTGCCAGCAGTTACTCGACTAGCGGGGAGCAGTTCTTC.

This clonotype was counted ten times or more. CDR3 DNA sequence: TGCAGTGCTAGAGACTCGGACAATGAGCAGTTCTTC. Residues: CSARDSDNEQFF. The chain has TRBV20-1 and TRBJ2-1, with no clear D. Germline V lookup: CDR1 DFQATT, CDR2 SNEGSKA (reference sequence). The CDR3 is 12 amino acids. V lost 0 bases and J 5 bases, leaving 5 bases between the germline ends.

This clonotype was observed a handful of times. This chain links TRBV6-5 with TRBJ1-2; D uncertain. The CDR3 consists of 13 residues. V lost 8 bases and J 0 bases, leaving 10 bases between the germline ends. Germline V CDR1 and CDR2: MNHEY, SVGAGI. Here the CDR3 reads CASWGVANYGYTF. CDR3 nucleotide sequence: TGTGCCAGCTGGGGTGTAGCTAACTATGGCTACACCTTC.